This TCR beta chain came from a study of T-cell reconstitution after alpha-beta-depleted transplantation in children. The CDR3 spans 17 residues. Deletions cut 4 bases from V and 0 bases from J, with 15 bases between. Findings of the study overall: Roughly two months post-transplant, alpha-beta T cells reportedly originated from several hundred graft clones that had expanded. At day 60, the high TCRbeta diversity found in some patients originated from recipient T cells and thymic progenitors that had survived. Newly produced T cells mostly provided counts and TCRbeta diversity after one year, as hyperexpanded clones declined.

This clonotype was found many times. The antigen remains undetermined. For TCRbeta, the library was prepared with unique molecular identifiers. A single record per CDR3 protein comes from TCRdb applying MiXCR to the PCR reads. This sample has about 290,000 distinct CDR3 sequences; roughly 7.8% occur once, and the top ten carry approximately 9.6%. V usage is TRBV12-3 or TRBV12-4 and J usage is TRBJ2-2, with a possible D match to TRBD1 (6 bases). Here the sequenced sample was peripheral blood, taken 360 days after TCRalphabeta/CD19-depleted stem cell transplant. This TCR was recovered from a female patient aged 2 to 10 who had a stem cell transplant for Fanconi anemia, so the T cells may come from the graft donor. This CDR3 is CASSYYRTASNTGELFF. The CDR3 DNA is TGTGCCAGCAGTTACTACCGGACAGCATCGAACACCGGGGAGCTGTTTTTT.